A selection of T cell receptor beta chains follows, all from one sample in a study of T-cell reconstitution after alpha-beta-depleted transplantation in children. TCRdb fed the PCR reads into MiXCR, producing one record per CDR3 protein. The sample has around 200,000 distinct CDR3 sequences, about 8.2% seen once; the top ten hold about 40%. The sample was PBMCs, mostly from graft donor cells, taken 360 days after TCRalphabeta/CD19-depleted stem cell transplant. These receptors all come from a male patient aged 2 to 10 who had a stem cell transplant for acute myeloid leukemia, so the T cells may come from the graft donor. Each CDR3 is given with its conserved first and last residue. The order of the fields is D gene, V gene, clone size, J gene, CDR3 protein, CDR3 DNA. The D gene is left open where the match is weak. Expanded clones are given a class, and other clones once, few, many or no size at all.

D: .
V: TRBV28
size: .
J: TRBJ1-2
CDR3: CASSSSGSKRGGYTF
DNA: TGTGCCAGCAGTTCATCGGGGTCAAAACGGGGTGGCTACACCTTC

D: .
V: TRBV29-1
size: many
J: TRBJ1-1
CDR3: CSVEDRGMGAFF
DNA: TGCAGCGTTGAAGATCGGGGGATGGGAGCTTTCTTT

D: .
V: TRBV20-1
size: many
J: TRBJ2-1
CDR3: CSASWGSSYNEQFF
DNA: TGCAGTGCTAGCTGGGGTAGCTCCTACAATGAGCAGTTCTTC

D: .
V: TRBV10-3
size: many
J: TRBJ2-6
CDR3: CAISPTGTGANVLTF
DNA: TGTGCCATCAGTCCCACAGGGACTGGGGCCAACGTCCTGACTTTC

D: .
V: TRBV20-1
size: many
J: TRBJ2-7
CDR3: CSADPGLHEQYF
DNA: TGCAGTGCTGACCCGGGTTTGCACGAGCAGTACTTC

D: .
V: TRBV20-1
size: few
J: TRBJ2-1
CDR3: CSARVRQINNEQFF
DNA: TGCAGTGCTAGAGTCAGGCAGATTAACAATGAGCAGTTCTTC

D: .
V: TRBV29-1
size: many
J: TRBJ2-5
CDR3: CSVAGGEETQYF
DNA: TGCAGCGTTGCTGGGGGAGAAGAGACCCAGTACTTC

D: .
V: TRBV12-3/TRBV12-4
size: few
J: TRBJ2-3
CDR3: CASTNRNTDTQYF
DNA: TGTGCCAGCACCAACCGGAACACAGATACGCAGTATTTT

D: .
V: TRBV5-1
size: few
J: TRBJ2-5
CDR3: CASSSGQISSQETQYF
DNA: TGCGCCAGCAGCTCCGGACAGATTAGTTCGCAGGAGACCCAGTACTTC

D: TRBD1
V: TRBV5-1
size: .
J: TRBJ1-1
CDR3: CASSLGDSTDGAFF
DNA: TGCGCCAGCAGCTTGGGGGACAGCACTGACGGAGCTTTCTTT

D: TRBD1
V: TRBV5-1
size: many
J: TRBJ1-1
CDR3: CASSVGQGKNTEAFF
DNA: TGCGCCAGCAGCGTAGGACAGGGGAAGAACACTGAAGCTTTCTTT

D: .
V: TRBV7-9
size: .
J: TRBJ2-2
CDR3: CASCLGGTGELFF
DNA: TGTGCCAGCTGCCTCGGGGGCACCGGGGAGCTGTTTTTT

D: TRBD1
V: TRBV5-1
size: many
J: TRBJ2-5
CDR3: CASSFRQGLETQYF
DNA: TGCGCCAGCAGCTTTCGACAGGGTTTAGAGACCCAGTACTTC